The 6 T cell receptor beta chains presented below share a single source sample, sequenced in a study of T-cell memory formation after mild COVID-19. TCRdb reprocessed the 5' RACE reads via MiXCR and lists one record per CDR3 protein. The sample holds a few hundred thousand distinct CDR3 sequences, around a sixth seen once. Material: PBMCs or a T cell subset sorted from them (not recorded which). The origin of the receptors is a man between 18 and 29 years old who had mild COVID-19 (a few samples of this study predate the infection). Cell type and time point are not known.

A few counts support this clonotype. The chain joins TRBV7-3 to TRBJ1-6; 9 nucleotides agree with TRBD1. This CDR3 comprises 15 residues. The germline CDR1 and CDR2 sequences are SGHTA and FQGTGA. After removal of 1 base from V and 9 bases from J, the junction contained 4 bases not matched to a gene. This chain's CDR3 is CASSLIGTGSSPLHF. Here the CDR3 DNA reads TGTGCCAGCAGCTTAATTGGGACAGGGAGTTCACCCCTCCACTTT.

This clonotype was counted a few times. The chain has TRBV4-1 and TRBJ1-2; possible D gene TRBD1, 5 bases. Germline V lookup: CDR1 MGHRA, CDR2 YSYEKL. V was trimmed by 6 bases and J by 4 bases, leaving 27 bases between them. The CDR3 is made up of 18 amino acids. CDR3 loop: CASRKAPGSGEWIYGYTF. Written as DNA, the CDR3 is TGCGCCAGCAGGAAGGCTCCCGGGTCGGGGGAATGGATCTATGGCTACACCTTC.

The chain joins TRBV4-1 to TRBJ2-1, with TRBD1 matching over 9 bases. CDR1 is MGHRA and CDR2 is YSYEKL in the germline V gene. The CDR3 runs 15 residues. V lost 4 bases and J lost 4; bases outside the gene matches: 5. This CDR3 reads CASSPGGTGYNEQFF. In DNA, the CDR3 is TGCGCCAGCAGCCCAGGGGGGACAGGGTACAATGAGCAGTTCTTC.

The chain combines TRBV12-3 or TRBV12-4 with TRBJ2-1; D uncertain. CDR3 length equals 14 residues. V was cut by 4 bases and J by 15 bases, with 22 bases left in between. The CDR3 DNA reads TGTGCCAGCAGTTCGGATCAAGACGGAAAAAGAAGGTTCTTC. Translating gives CASSSDQDGKRRFF.

The chain carries TRBV7-2 and TRBJ2-1; no definite D call. The V end was cut by 1 base, the J end by 8 bases, with 12 bases between. Germline V gene data show CDR1 as SGHTA and CDR2 as FQGNSA. This CDR3 has 14 amino acids. CDR3 sequence: CASSLVWGWDEQFF. The CDR3 bases are TGTGCCAGCAGCTTAGTGTGGGGTTGGGATGAGCAGTTCTTC.

In its sample, this clonotype was seen many times. V usage is TRBV7-2 and J usage is TRBJ2-3; D is undetermined. The CDR3 runs 14 residues. V was pared by 4 bases and J by 0 bases, with 8 bases between. Germline V gene sequence: CDR1 SGHTA, CDR2 FQGNSA. The CDR3 here is CASSSGRSTDTQYF. CDR3 in DNA: TGTGCCAGCAGCTCCGGCCGTAGCACAGATACGCAGTATTTT.